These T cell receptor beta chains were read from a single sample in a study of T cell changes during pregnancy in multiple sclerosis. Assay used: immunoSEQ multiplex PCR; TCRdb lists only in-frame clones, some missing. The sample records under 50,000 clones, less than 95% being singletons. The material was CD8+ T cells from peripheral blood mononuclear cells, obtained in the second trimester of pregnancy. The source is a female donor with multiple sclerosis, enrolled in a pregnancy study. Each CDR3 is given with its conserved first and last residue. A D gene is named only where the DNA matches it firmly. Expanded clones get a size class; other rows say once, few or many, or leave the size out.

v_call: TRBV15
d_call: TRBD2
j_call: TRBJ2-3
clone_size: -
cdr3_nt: TGTGCCACCAGCCTAGCGGGGCTGGATACGCAGTATTTT
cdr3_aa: CATSLAGLDTQYF

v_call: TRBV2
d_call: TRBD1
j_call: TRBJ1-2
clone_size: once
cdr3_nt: TGTGCCAGCAAACGGACAGGGGGAGAGAACTATGGCTACACCTTC
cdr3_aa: CASKRTGGENYGYTF

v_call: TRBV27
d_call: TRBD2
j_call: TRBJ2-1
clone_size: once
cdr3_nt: TGTGCCAGCAGTCGCGGACTAGCCCCCAATGAGCAGTTCTTC
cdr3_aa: CASSRGLAPNEQFF

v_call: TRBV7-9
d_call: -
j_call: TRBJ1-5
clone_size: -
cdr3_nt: TGTGCCAGCAGCCTGGACAGTAATCAGCCCCAGCATTTT
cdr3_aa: CASSLDSNQPQHF

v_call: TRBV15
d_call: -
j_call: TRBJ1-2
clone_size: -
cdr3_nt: TGTGCCACCACTCCAAAAAAATGGACAGTGGGAGGCTACACCTTC
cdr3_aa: CATTPKKWTVGGYTF

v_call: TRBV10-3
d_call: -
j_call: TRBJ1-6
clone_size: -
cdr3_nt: TGTGCCATCAGTGAGGCCAGACGAGACGGGAATTCACCCCTCCACTTT
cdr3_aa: CAISEARRDGNSPLHF

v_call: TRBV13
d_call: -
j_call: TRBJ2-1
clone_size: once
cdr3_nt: TGTGCCAGCAGCGCAGAGACAGGTCGGGGCAATGAGCAGTTCTTC
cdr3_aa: CASSAETGRGNEQFF

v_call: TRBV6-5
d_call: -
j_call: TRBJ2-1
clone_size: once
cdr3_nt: TGTGCCAGCAGTTACTCACCGGGTACCAATGAGCAGTTCTTC
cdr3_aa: CASSYSPGTNEQFF

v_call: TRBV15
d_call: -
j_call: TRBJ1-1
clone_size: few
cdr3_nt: TGTGCCACCAGCACATACACTGAAGCTTTCTTT
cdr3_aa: CATSTYTEAFF

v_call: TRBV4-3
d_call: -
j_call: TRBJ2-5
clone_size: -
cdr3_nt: TGCGCCAGCAGCCAAGATCGAGGGCAGCAAGAGACCCAGTACTTC
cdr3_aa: CASSQDRGQQETQYF